A selection of T cell receptor beta chains follows, all from one sample in a study of early T cells in non-severe SARS-CoV-2 infection. TCRdb re-derived calls from the 5' RACE reads in MiXCR, one entry per CDR3 protein. Of roughly 93,000 distinct CDR3 sequences listed, roughly 14% are singletons. Specimen: whole blood. The source of these receptors is an adult who was a healthcare worker with PCR-confirmed SARS-CoV-2 infection or an uninfected control (not recorded which). Both conserved end residues are part of each CDR3. D genes are given only for firm matches. Size values are once, few and many counts, or a class for expanded clones, and some rows have none.

clone_size,d_call,v_call,j_call,cdr3_aa,cdr3_nt
few,-,TRBV20-1,TRBJ1-2,CSARAGRSRGPTRGYTF,TGCAGTGCTAGAGCGGGGCGATCTCGGGGCCCTACTCGGGGCTACACCTTC
-,-,TRBV10-2,TRBJ1-1,CASSEGGNTEAFF,TGCGCCAGCAGTGAGGGAGGGAACACTGAAGCTTTCTTT
-,TRBD1,TRBV12-3/TRBV12-4,TRBJ2-2,CATTGTANTGELFF,TGTGCCACTACCGGGACAGCGAACACCGGGGAGCTGTTTTTT
-,-,TRBV28,TRBJ1-2,CASTTKRRGFSGYTF,TGTGCCAGCACTACGAAAAGGAGGGGTTTCAGTGGCTACACCTTC
many,-,TRBV20-1,TRBJ2-3,CSVTQVLGTDTQYF,TGCAGTGTCACACAGGTCCTTGGCACAGATACGCAGTATTTT
once,-,TRBV6-5,TRBJ1-6,CASSYLDSRGSPLHF,TGTGCCAGCAGTTACTTGGACAGTCGGGGTTCACCCCTCCACTTT
-,-,TRBV7-2,TRBJ2-5,CASSLAATTWQETQYF,TGTGCCAGCAGCTTAGCTGCTACAACCTGGCAAGAGACCCAGTACTTC
-,TRBD1,TRBV7-9,TRBJ2-6,CASRQGASSGANVLTF,TGTGCCAGCAGGCAGGGGGCGAGCTCTGGGGCCAACGTCCTGACTTTC
-,-,TRBV4-2,TRBJ1-2,CASSQDWHSYTF,TGTGCCAGCAGCCAAGATTGGCATAGCTACACCTTC
many,-,TRBV6-5,TRBJ1-5,CASSRDVNQPQHF,TGTGCCAGCAGCAGAGATGTTAATCAGCCCCAGCATTTT
-,-,TRBV7-9,TRBJ1-1,CASSLALAQMNTEAFF,TGTGCCAGCAGCTTAGCGCTCGCACAGATGAACACTGAAGCTTTCTTT
many,-,TRBV27,TRBJ2-1,CASSGGNEQFF,TGTGCCAGCAGTGGGGGGAATGAGCAGTTCTTC